This T cell receptor (beta chain) was obtained from a study of T cell responses to AZD1222 COVID-19 vaccine. The table came from immunoSEQ multiplex PCR; TCRdb's copy has only in-frame clones and leaves some out. Among fewer than 250,000 clones listed, about 92% were seen once. This sequence originates from an adult in good health. The sample was peripheral blood, taken on day 0 of MenACWY control vaccination.

In nucleotides, the CDR3 is TGTGCCAGCAGTGAAAGAAGCAGGAGCTATGGCTACACCTTC. Protein: CASSERSRSYGYTF. The rearrangement uses TRBV2 and TRBJ1-2; no firm D call. CDR1 is SNHLY and CDR2 is FYNNEI in the germline V gene. CDR3 length: 14 residues. V lost 2 bases, J lost 4 bases, and 11 bases lay in between.